This T cell receptor (beta chain) was observed in a study of T cells of healthy individuals. The CDR3 is 16 residues long. Deletions cut 0 bases from V and 5 bases from J, with 16 bases between. CDR1 and CDR2 from the germline V gene are DFQATT and SNEGSKA (reference sequence). In its sample, this clonotype was seen a few times. Using its own MiXCR run on the 5' RACE reads, TCRdb lists one record per CDR3 protein. The data hold roughly 87,000 distinct CDR3 sequences, with approximately 15% observed a single time. This receptor was taken from a human donor in good health. The chain recombines TRBV20-1 with TRBJ2-2, with D maybe TRBD1 (6 bases). The CDR3 loop reads CSARDRRQGWTGELFF. DNA of the CDR3: TGCAGTGCTAGAGATCGACGGCAGGGGTGGACCGGGGAGCTGTTTTTT.